The 12 T cell receptor beta chains below were found in one sample sequenced in a study of control samples from healthy donors and cancer patients. Clones were read by immunoSEQ multiplex PCR, and TCRdb kept only the in-frame ones, dropping some. This table holds about 160,000 clones, roughly 94% found once. The specimen sequenced was PBMCs. These receptors were obtained from a man in his sixties with colorectal cancer.

V is TRBV21-1 and J is TRBJ1-1; whether TRBD1, the table's D call, matches the DNA was not checked. TRBV21-1 is tagged as a pseudogene. CDR3 length: 15 amino acids. The CDR3 coding sequence is TGTGCCAGCAGCAACTCACAGGGGCGAGACACTGAAGCTTTCTTT. This sequence encodes CASSNSQGRDTEAFF.

The chain combines TRBV11-2 with TRBJ1-5; TRBD1 matches at 8 bases. Germline CDR1 is SGHAT and CDR2 is FQNNGV. Losses at the gene ends were 5 bases for V and 5 bases for J; bases not matched to a gene: 2. This CDR3 comprises 13 residues. CDR3: CASSGQGDQPQHF. The DNA of the CDR3 is TGTGCCAGCAGCGGACAGGGTGATCAGCCCCAGCATTTT.

This sequence joins TRBV2 and TRBJ2-4, with D possibly called TRBD1 or TRBD2 (5 bases each). There are 13 residues in the CDR3. The V gene lost 6 bases and the J gene lost 8 bases, with 14 bases spanning the gap. CDR1 and CDR2 from the germline V gene are SNHLY and FYNNEI. The CDR3 loop is CASRGERADIQYF. CDR3 DNA sequence: TGTGCCAGCAGGGGGGAAAGAGCGGACATTCAGTACTTC.

The rearrangement joins TRBV4-2 to TRBJ2-7; 11 nucleotides align to TRBD2. This CDR3 contains 17 residues. V lost 0 bases, J lost 2 bases, and 6 bases stayed unmatched. Germline loops: CDR1 LGHNA, CDR2 YNFKEQ. The CDR3 protein is CASSQEDSGGAAYEQYF. In DNA, the CDR3 is TGTGCCAGCAGCCAAGAAGATAGCGGGGGGGCCGCCTACGAGCAGTACTTC.

This clone appeared a single time. V and J are TRBV4-1 and TRBJ1-3, with D possibly being TRBD1 (5 bases). V dropped 5 bases and J dropped 0 bases, with 14 bases sitting between them. Germline lookup yields CDR1 MGHRA and CDR2 YSYEKL. The length of the CDR3 is 16 residues. In nucleotides, the CDR3 is TGCGCCAGCAGCTCACCGGGACTTCCCTCTGGAAACACCATATATTTT. This codes for CASSSPGLPSGNTIYF.

The V gene is TRBV10-3, the J gene TRBJ1-1, with D unresolved. V shed 8 bases and J shed 1 base, with 14 bases lying between them. The CDR3 runs to 14 residues. Germline values: CDR1 ENHRY, CDR2 SYGVKD. The DNA of the CDR3 is TGTGCCATCTCCGGGAGGGCATGGAACACTGAAGCTTTCTTT. Translating it yields CAISGRAWNTEAFF.

Turning to this clone: The junction does not match germline at one end; this may be a read error. V and J are TRBV19 and TRBJ2-1, with TRBD1 matching over 7 bases. CDR3 length: 11 amino acids. The V gene's germline CDR1 is LNHDA and CDR2 SQIVND (reference sequence). CDR3 in DNA: TGTGCCAGTAGTATAGGGACGACAGGGATCTTC. Amino acids: CASSIGTTGIF.

The chain's CDR3 is CASSPRTDVATNEKLFF. For the CDR3, the DNA is TGTGCCAGCTCACCTCGGACAGACGTTGCAACTAATGAAAAACTGTTTTTT. The rearrangement joins TRBV18 to TRBJ1-4; tentative D call: TRBD1 (6 bases). Looked up from germline, CDR1 is KGHSH and CDR2 is LQKENI. The CDR3 is made up of 17 amino acids. Trimming removed 3 bases from V and 0 bases from J, with 14 bases in between.

A single count supports this clone. Its ends do not fully match the called genes, so a read error is possible. The rearrangement links TRBV3-1 (or the pseudogene TRBV3-2) to TRBJ2-7, with D possibly called TRBD1 or TRBD2 (6 bases each). CDR1 is LGHDT, CDR2 YNNKEL, per germline (reference sequence). The CDR3 is 12 residues long. CDR3 sequence: CASSQDRGASNF. Here the CDR3 DNA reads TGTGCCAGCAGCCAAGATAGGGGGGCTTCTAACTTC.

The chain has TRBV12-3 or TRBV12-4 and TRBJ1-2, with D possibly matching TRBD1 (5 bases). The ends were cut back, 6 bases at V and 8 bases at J, with 16 bases in the middle. The CDR3 sequence is 13 residues long. CDR3: CASSQTATGGYTF. The CDR3 nucleotides read TGTGCCAGCAGCCAAACAGCCACAGGCGGCTACACCTTC.

This sequence joins TRBV6-2 or TRBV6-3 and TRBJ1-1, with D hard to call. Germline CDR1 is MNHEY and CDR2 is SVGEGT. The CDR3 is 15 residues long. V was cut by 6 bases and J by 0 bases, with 14 bases left in between. Here the CDR3 DNA reads TGTGCCAGCAGCCCTAATGGACTGTTGAACACTGAAGCTTTCTTT. Its translation: CASSPNGLLNTEAFF.

The chain combines TRBV18 with TRBJ1-3, with D perhaps matching TRBD1 (5 bases). In germline, CDR1 is KGHSH, CDR2 LQKENI. Trimming left V 0 bases short and J 0 bases short, with 18 bases between. This CDR3 region has 19 residues. The CDR3 spells CASSPPMGRVSTSGNTIYF. CDR3 coding DNA: TGTGCCAGCTCACCACCAATGGGCAGGGTGTCCACCTCTGGAAACACCATATATTTT.